This TCR beta chain originates from a study of blood T cell repertoires in COVID-19. Study-level information: Acute and convalescent COVID-19 samples came from the United States, Italy and Spain.

Method: immunoSEQ multiplex PCR; TCRdb's copy keeps in-frame clones and lacks some. The data show over 85,000 clones, with around nine tenths seen just once and roughly 14% held by the top ten. CDR3 length equals 11 residues. V shed 5 bases and J 15 bases; nucleotides not matched to a gene: 8. Per germline, CDR1 DFQATT and CDR2 SNEGSKA (reference sequence). Sequencing was performed on peripheral blood. The J gene is TRBJ1-5, the V gene TRBV20-1; 9 nucleotides align to TRBD1. This clonotype originated in a human donor in a cohort sampled during active COVID-19. The CDR3 spells CSAPDRGFLHF. The CDR3, as DNA: TGCAGTGCTCCGGACAGGGGTTTCTTGCATTTT.